The 22 T cell receptor beta chains presented below share a single source sample, sequenced in a study of T-cell memory formation after mild COVID-19 (dated by TCRdb to about 2021). The library was made by 5' RACE. TCRdb names Illumina NovaSeq 6000 as the instrument used. TCRdb reworked the public reads: Q25 trimming with fastp, MiXCR clone assembly, productive beta chains retained. Duplicate CDR3 protein sequences are folded into a single record with the most common DNA and genes. This sample has about 82,000 distinct CDR3 sequences in its table, and roughly 13% of those were observed once. Around 41% of the sample goes to the ten largest clones. Sequencing used PBMCs or a T cell subset sorted from them (not recorded which). The receptors were gathered from a man in his late teens or twenties who had mild COVID-19 (a few samples of this study predate the infection). The sample titles of this study are shuffled in the database, so cell type and time point are left out; the donor was told from shared clones.

The rearrangement uses TRBV3-1 and TRBJ1-2; 9 positions match TRBD1. This CDR3 comprises 15 residues. Germline V CDR1 and CDR2: LGHDT, YNNKEL (reference sequence). Trimming took 5 bases from V and 1 from J; bases not matched to a gene: 5. The CDR3 region has the DNA TGTGCCAGCAGCGAAGGGGACAGGGATAACTATGGCTACACCTTC. As protein: CASSEGDRDNYGYTF. The whole variable domain, remainder taken from reference TRBV3-1 and TRBJ1-2, is DTAVSQTPKYLVTQMGNDKSIKCEQNLGHDTMYWYKQDSKKFLKIMFSYNNKELIINETVPNRFSPKSPDKAHLNLHINSLELGDSAVYFCASSEGDRDNYGYTFGSGTRLTVV.

This clonotype was detected only a few times. One end of the junction fails to match germline, which may point to a read error. J is TRBJ2-3 and V is TRBV20-1; TRBD2 might be the D (6 bases). Per germline, CDR1 DFQATT and CDR2 SNEGSKA (reference sequence). The CDR3 totals 16 residues. The CDR3 region is CSARDPIAVDPDTQYF. The CDR3 DNA reads TGCAGTGCCAGAGACCCCATAGCGGTTGATCCAGATACGCAGTATTTT.

In this sample, this clonotype turned up a few times. The rearrangement uses TRBV11-2 and TRBJ1-1, with D hard to call. CDR3 size: 14 residues. The V end lost 3 bases, the J end lost 6 bases, and 14 bases lay between the germline ends. Germline V gene sequence: CDR1 SGHAT, CDR2 FQNNGV. The CDR3 protein is CASSLDGPGPEAFF. CDR3 nucleotides: TGTGCCAGCAGCTTGGACGGGCCGGGTCCTGAAGCTTTCTTT.

This clonotype was seen a handful of times. The chain joins TRBV7-9 to TRBJ2-2; D is unclear. This CDR3 has 16 amino acids. Germline lookup yields CDR1 SEHNR and CDR2 FQNEAQ (reference sequence). The ends were cut back, 1 base at V and 1 base at J, with 10 bases in the middle. Here the CDR3 reads CASSLVRTQNTGELFF. CDR3 sequence (DNA): TGTGCCAGCAGCTTAGTTAGGACCCAGAACACCGGGGAGCTGTTTTTT.

This clonotype occurred many times. The V and J genes are TRBV9 and TRBJ2-3, with D perhaps matching TRBD2 (6 bases). Germline V gene lookup returns CDR1 SGDLS and CDR2 YYNGEE. The V end lost 3 bases, the J end lost 1 base, and 12 bases lay between the germline ends. CDR3 length: 15 amino acids. CDR3 residues: CASSAWGVGTDTQYF. The CDR3 nucleotides are TGTGCCAGCAGCGCCTGGGGGGTCGGCACAGATACGCAGTATTTT.

This clonotype was observed a handful of times. The chain uses TRBV27 and TRBJ2-1, with 7 bases fitting TRBD1. Trimming took 8 bases from V and 9 from J; bases not matched to a gene: 13. This CDR3 has 14 amino acids. Looked up from germline, CDR1 is MNHEY and CDR2 is SMNVEV (reference sequence). The CDR3 loop is CASSLGTAWAEQFF. In nucleotides, the CDR3 is TGTGCCAGCTCGTTGGGGACAGCCTGGGCTGAGCAGTTCTTC.

A few counts support this clonotype. The chain combines TRBV6-5 with TRBJ2-6, with TRBD1 identical over 8 bases. This CDR3 has 20 residues. Germline lookup yields CDR1 MNHEY and CDR2 SVGAGI. Losses at the gene ends were 5 bases for V and 0 bases for J; bases not matched to a gene: 15. For the CDR3, the DNA is TGTGCCAGCAGTCCACTCTCCCTGGACAGGGTCGGCTCTGGGGCCAACGTCCTGACTTTC. The encoded protein is CASSPLSLDRVGSGANVLTF.

The chain has TRBV7-9 and TRBJ1-1; no clear D. The germline gives CDR1 SEHNR, CDR2 FQNEAQ (reference sequence). The CDR3 extends over 12 amino acids. V lost 5 bases to trimming and J lost 7 bases, with 11 bases between them. This CDR3 reads CASSVSGNEAFF. As DNA, the CDR3 is TGTGCCAGCAGCGTTTCAGGAAATGAAGCTTTCTTT.

This clonotype was picked up a small number of times. J is TRBJ2-4 and V is TRBV7-9, with 7 positions matching TRBD1. This CDR3 has 13 amino acids. Germline CDR1 SEHNR, CDR2 FQNEAQ (reference sequence). V lost 4 bases, J lost 9 bases, and 6 bases stayed unmatched. CDR3 protein: CASSSGQAGIQYF. The CDR3 DNA reads TGTGCCAGCAGCTCCGGACAGGCGGGCATTCAGTACTTC.

The chain has TRBV20-1 and TRBJ1-2; D is unresolved. Looked up from germline, CDR1 is DFQATT and CDR2 is SNEGSKA (reference sequence). Trimming removed 0 bases at V and 8 bases at J, with 13 bases between. This CDR3 has 13 residues. CDR3 nucleotides: TGCAGTGCTAGAGAAACCGCAACCTACGGCTACACCTTC. Protein product: CSARETATYGYTF.

This chain joins TRBV12-3 or TRBV12-4 and TRBJ2-1; weak D call: TRBD2 (7 bases). This CDR3 comprises 12 residues. Trimming took 5 bases from V and 8 from J, leaving 10 bases between them. The CDR3 DNA is TGTGCCAGCAGTCCGGGGGGCGATGAGCAGTTCTTC. This sequence encodes CASSPGGDEQFF.

V gene TRBV4-3 combines with J gene TRBJ2-3; tentative D call: TRBD2 (6 bases). V dropped 5 bases and J dropped 10 bases, with 13 bases sitting between them. Germline CDR1 LGHNA, CDR2 YSLEER. The CDR3 length is 12 residues. Written as DNA, the CDR3 is TGCGCCAGCAGCGACCGACCGGGGGCGCAGTATTTT. As protein: CASSDRPGAQYF.

The rearrangement links TRBV11-2 to TRBJ2-6; D is unclear. The CDR3 length is 17 residues. The V end lost 5 bases, the J end lost 7 bases, and 21 bases lay between the germline ends. CDR1 and CDR2 from the germline V gene are SGHAT and FQNNGV. The CDR3 is CASSGVRWQSIANVLTF. The CDR3, as DNA: TGTGCCAGCAGCGGGGTTCGATGGCAGAGTATAGCCAACGTCCTGACTTTC.

This clonotype was observed a handful of times. The rearrangement links TRBV20-1 to TRBJ2-1, with a weak D call TRBD1 (6 bases). Trimming removed 1 base at V and 5 bases at J, with 15 bases between. The V gene's germline CDR1 is DFQATT and CDR2 SNEGSKA (reference sequence). The CDR3 is 15 residues long. The CDR3 protein is CSARAFLTGHNEQFF. Written as DNA, the CDR3 is TGCAGTGCTAGAGCATTCCTCACAGGGCACAATGAGCAGTTCTTC.

This clonotype was found a few times. The rearrangement links TRBV5-1 to TRBJ1-1; maybe TRBD1 (5 bases). Germline CDR1 is SGHRS and CDR2 is YFSETQ. The ends were cut back, 0 bases at V and 2 bases at J, with 11 bases in the middle. The CDR3 totals 15 residues. The CDR3 is CASSLAPGRNTEAFF. For the CDR3, the DNA is TGCGCCAGCAGCTTGGCTCCAGGGCGAAACACTGAAGCTTTCTTT. The full variable domain, in which reference TRBV5-1 and TRBJ1-1 provide the parts outside the CDR3, is KAGVTQTPRYLIKTRGQQVTLSCSPISGHRSVSWYQQTPGQGLQFLFEYFSETQRNKGNFPGRFSGRQFSNSRSEMNVSTLELGDSALYLCASSLAPGRNTEAFFGQGTRLTVV.

In this sample, this clonotype turned up a few times. The chain employs TRBV3-1 and TRBJ2-7, with D hard to call. Per germline, CDR1 LGHDT and CDR2 YNNKEL (reference sequence). This CDR3 is 16 amino acids long. Trimming took 1 base from V and 0 from J, leaving 13 bases between them. The CDR3 loop is CASSQGEDLFSYEQYF. The CDR3 coding sequence is TGTGCCAGCAGCCAAGGGGAAGACCTTTTCTCCTACGAGCAGTACTTC.

This clonotype occurred a few times. The gene calls are TRBV29-1 and TRBJ2-1; D gene unclear. CDR1 and CDR2 (germline): SQVTM, ANQGSEA. Trimming removed 7 bases from V and 0 bases from J, with 10 bases in between. This CDR3 spans 13 amino acids. The CDR3 is CSGRMSSYNEQFF. CDR3 sequence (DNA): TGCAGCGGCCGGATGAGCTCCTACAATGAGCAGTTCTTC.

The chain links TRBV9 to TRBJ2-1; a weak D match, TRBD2 (5 bases). V lost 0 bases, J lost 1 base, and 11 bases lay in between. Germline V gene data show CDR1 as SGDLS and CDR2 as YYNGEE. The CDR3 loop spans 16 amino acids. CDR3 residues: CASSVARGGSYNEQFF. For the CDR3, the DNA is TGTGCCAGCAGCGTAGCCCGGGGTGGTTCCTACAATGAGCAGTTCTTC.

This clonotype has only a few counts. V is TRBV12-3 or TRBV12-4 and J is TRBJ2-1; D is unclear. V was clipped by 3 bases and J by 7 bases, with 10 bases between them. The CDR3 loop spans 13 amino acids. CDR3 region: CASSFSVINEQFF. The CDR3 region has the DNA TGTGCCAGCAGTTTTTCCGTGATTAATGAGCAGTTCTTC.

This clonotype was observed at least ten times. The chain links TRBV6-2 or TRBV6-3 to TRBJ1-5; D possibly corresponds to TRBD1 (6 bases). The V end lost 6 bases, the J end lost 1 base, and 10 bases lay between the germline ends. The CDR3 length is 14 residues. The V gene's germline CDR1 is MNHEY and CDR2 SVGEGT. The CDR3 loop is CASSLQGSNQPQHF. CDR3 in DNA: TGTGCCAGCAGCCTACAGGGAAGCAATCAGCCCCAGCATTTT.

The chain is built from TRBV14 and TRBJ2-7, with TRBD1 matching 10 bases. Germline CDR1 is SGHDN and CDR2 is FVKESK. The CDR3 consists of 14 residues. The ends lost 3 bases at V and 3 bases at J; junction bases unmatched: 2. This CDR3 reads CASSQGTGDYEQYF. The CDR3, as DNA: TGTGCCAGCAGCCAGGGGACAGGGGACTACGAGCAGTACTTC.

This clonotype was observed a handful of times. The V call is TRBV6-2 or TRBV6-3, the J call TRBJ1-5, with D hard to call. CDR3 size: 17 residues. With 0 bases removed from V and 0 bases from J, the gap between germline ends came to 12 bases. Germline V gene sequence: CDR1 MNHEY, CDR2 SVGEGT. The CDR3 here is CASSYSTPWGSNQPQHF. DNA of the CDR3: TGTGCCAGCAGTTACTCCACGCCGTGGGGTAGCAATCAGCCCCAGCATTTT.